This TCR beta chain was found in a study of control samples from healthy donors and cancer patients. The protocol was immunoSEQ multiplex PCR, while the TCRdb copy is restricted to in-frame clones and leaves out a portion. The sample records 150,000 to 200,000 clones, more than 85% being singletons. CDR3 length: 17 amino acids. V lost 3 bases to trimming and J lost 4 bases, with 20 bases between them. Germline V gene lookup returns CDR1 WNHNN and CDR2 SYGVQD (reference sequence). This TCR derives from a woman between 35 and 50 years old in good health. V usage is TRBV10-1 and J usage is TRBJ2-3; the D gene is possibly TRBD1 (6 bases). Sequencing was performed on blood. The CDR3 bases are TGCGCCAGCAGTGAAAGTGTCCTTTCAGGGGACGCAGATACGCAGTATTTT. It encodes CASSESVLSGDADTQYF.